A single sample gave rise to the 26 T cell receptor beta chains below, sequenced in a study of identical twins. TCRdb reprocessed the 5' RACE reads with MiXCR, giving one entry per CDR3 protein. The sample includes 1.5 million to 2 million distinct CDR3 sequences, less than 35% of them seen just once. Input material: cord blood. These receptors all come from a newborn girl in good health.

This chain uses TRBV20-1 with TRBJ2-7; D gene ambiguous. CDR1 is DFQATT, CDR2 SNEGSKA, per germline (reference sequence). The V and J ends lost 8 bases and 0 bases respectively, with 14 bases between them. CDR3 size: 13 residues. In DNA, the CDR3 is TGCAGTCTCCCGTCCCCCCGCTCCTACGAGCAGTACTTC. As protein: CSLPSPRSYEQYF.

The rearrangement links TRBV2 to TRBJ1-6; D is undetermined. Trimming shortened V by 5 bases and J by 0 bases, and 14 bases separated the two germline ends. The CDR3 consists of 17 residues. Germline CDR1 is SNHLY and CDR2 is FYNNEI. The CDR3: CASSPEALSSYNSPLHF. The CDR3 nucleotides read TGTGCCAGCAGTCCCGAGGCGCTGAGCTCCTATAATTCACCCCTCCACTTT. Combining the CDR3 with reference TRBV2 and TRBJ1-6 gives the whole variable domain EPEVTQTPSHQVTQMGQEVILRCVPISNHLYFYWYRQILGQKVEFLVSFYNNEISEKSEIFDDQFSVERPDGSNFTLKIRSTKLEDSAMYFCASSPEALSSYNSPLHFGNGTRLTVT.

This clonotype was seen repeatedly, ten times or more. J is TRBJ2-1 and V is TRBV5-1; D might be TRBD1 or TRBD2, each matching 5 bases. Between the trimmed V and J ends, which lost 1 base and 0 bases, there was a span of 11 bases. Germline loops: CDR1 SGHRS, CDR2 YFSETQ. The CDR3 has 16 residues. In nucleotides, the CDR3 is TGCGCCAGCAGCTTGTCGTCGGGGCGCTCCTACAATGAGCAGTTCTTC. As protein: CASSLSSGRSYNEQFF.

The gene calls are TRBV4-2 and TRBJ1-2, with D maybe TRBD1 (5 bases). There are 15 residues in the CDR3. V lost 2 bases and J 4 bases, leaving 14 bases between the germline ends. In germline, CDR1 is LGHNA, CDR2 YNFKEQ. CDR3 nucleotides: TGTGCCAGCAGCCAACGGGACGGAACATTCTATGGCTACACCTTC. This sequence encodes CASSQRDGTFYGYTF.

V usage is TRBV12-3 or TRBV12-4 and J usage is TRBJ2-2; maybe TRBD1 (6 bases). V was cut by 4 bases and J by 7 bases, with 16 bases left in between. CDR3 length equals 15 residues. CDR3 coding DNA: TGTGCCAGCAGTTACGTTAGGGGGAGCGGCGGGGAGCTGTTTTTT. This gives the protein CASSYVRGSGGELFF.

This rearrangement joins TRBV4-1 to TRBJ1-2; D is undetermined. This CDR3 has 14 residues. Germline V gene sequence: CDR1 MGHRA, CDR2 YSYEKL. V was trimmed by 1 base and J by 5 bases, leaving 11 bases between them. CDR3 sequence (DNA): TGCGCCAGCAGCCAAGTAGTTGGCTTATATGGCTACACCTTC. This codes for CASSQVVGLYGYTF.

The sample holds many counts of this clonotype. The genes are TRBV4-2 and TRBJ2-3; no clear D. V was pared by 0 bases and J by 4 bases, with 8 bases between. The germline V gene encodes CDR1 LGHNA and CDR2 YNFKEQ. The CDR3 sequence is 14 residues long. CDR3 nucleotides: TGTGCCAGCAGCCAAGATGGGGTAGCAGATACGCAGTATTTT. Translating it yields CASSQDGVADTQYF.

The chain couples TRBV25-1 to TRBJ1-2; TRBD1 aligns across 7 bases. The CDR3 runs to 14 residues. The germline V gene has CDR1 MGHDK and CDR2 SYGVNS. Trimming removed 9 bases from V and 1 base from J; junction bases left unmatched: 8. In nucleotides, the CDR3 is TGTGCCAGAATATTAGGGGGCCTTAACTATGGCTACACCTTC. Protein sequence: CARILGGLNYGYTF.

V and J are TRBV28 and TRBJ2-6, with D perhaps TRBD2 (5 bases). CDR1 and CDR2 from the germline V gene are MDHEN and SYDVKM. Trimming removed 6 bases at V and 0 bases at J, with 9 bases between. This CDR3 is built from 15 residues. Here the CDR3 reads CASRNGLSGANVLTF. The CDR3 DNA is TGTGCCAGCAGAAACGGACTCTCTGGGGCCAACGTCCTGACTTTC.

The rearrangement uses TRBV6-1 and TRBJ2-4, with no clear D. The CDR3 runs 15 residues. Trimming cost V 8 bases and J 0 bases, with 14 bases left between them. Germline V CDR1 and CDR2: MNHNS, SASEGT. The CDR3 reads CASGVIGLAKNIQYF. CDR3 DNA sequence: TGTGCCAGCGGTGTGATCGGGTTAGCCAAAAACATTCAGTACTTC.

This chain connects TRBV7-9 to TRBJ2-7; 8 nucleotides line up with TRBD1. The CDR3 is 15 amino acids. Germline values: CDR1 SEHNR, CDR2 FQNEAQ (reference sequence). The ends lost 5 bases at V and 2 bases at J; junction bases unmatched: 8. CDR3 protein: CASSTRQGPTYEQYF. CDR3 nucleotides: TGTGCCAGCAGCACCCGACAGGGGCCTACCTACGAGCAGTACTTC.

This clonotype was observed at least ten times. One end of the junction fails to match germline, which may point to a read error. The chain combines TRBV5-1 with TRBJ2-1; TRBD2 matches 10 bases. The J call is uncertain, as TRBJ2-7 better fits the DNA end. Germline V gene data show CDR1 as SGHRS and CDR2 as YFSETQ. The CDR3 sequence is 15 residues long. The CDR3 region is CASSLGLAAYNEQYF. In DNA, the CDR3 is TGTGCCAGCAGCCTCGGACTAGCGGCCTACAATGAGCAGTACTTC.

This clonotype was detected a few times. The gene calls are TRBV18 and TRBJ2-7; the match to TRBD1 covers 8 bases. Per germline, CDR1 KGHSH and CDR2 LQKENI. J lost 0 bases, V lost 5 bases, and 9 bases had no gene match. The CDR3 has 16 residues. CDR3: CASSGQGVPLSYEQYF. The DNA of the CDR3 is TGTGCCAGCTCAGGACAGGGAGTCCCACTCTCCTACGAGCAGTACTTC.

The V call is TRBV29-1, the J call TRBJ2-2; TRBD2 matches at 7 bases. The V segment lost 4 bases and the J segment 2 bases; nucleotides outside the gene matches: 7. There are 15 residues in the CDR3. CDR1 is SQVTM and CDR2 is ANQGSEA in the germline V gene. The CDR3 DNA is TGCAGCGTTGGGGGGGGGATCCCCAACACCGGGGAGCTGTTTTTT. This gives the protein CSVGGGIPNTGELFF.

The rearrangement joins TRBV4-1 to TRBJ2-5; possible D gene TRBD1, 6 bases. The CDR3 has 15 amino acids. V was clipped by 2 bases and J by 2 bases, with 12 bases between them. Germline CDR1 is MGHRA and CDR2 is YSYEKL. The chain's CDR3 is CASSQTGILQETQYF. CDR3 in DNA: TGCGCCAGCAGCCAAACAGGGATACTTCAAGAGACCCAGTACTTC.

The chain carries TRBV6-1 and TRBJ2-2; 7 nucleotides line up with TRBD2. Germline V gene lookup returns CDR1 MNHNS and CDR2 SASEGT. The CDR3 spans 17 residues. With 0 bases clipped from V and 1 base from J, the junction kept 5 bases outside the gene matches. The CDR3 coding sequence is TGTGCCAGCAGTGAAGCGCGTCTAGCGGTGAACACCGGGGAGCTGTTTTTT. Translated: CASSEARLAVNTGELFF.

The chain links TRBV20-1 to TRBJ2-5; 8 bases are shared with TRBD2. With V trimmed by 0 bases and J by 11 bases, 17 bases remained unmatched. The CDR3 has 16 amino acids. Germline V gives CDR1 DFQATT, CDR2 SNEGSKA (reference sequence). The CDR3 sequence is CSARDWGQRGILEQYF. The CDR3, as DNA: TGCAGTGCTAGAGATTGGGGCCAGCGGGGGATCCTTGAGCAGTACTTC.

With regard to this clonotype: A much bigger clone sits one base away, suggesting this may be a read error. CDR3 sequence (DNA): TGTGCCAGCAGCCAAGAAAGTGATCTCTCGCGTAGAAACCAAGAGACCCAGTCCTTC. Residues: CASSQESDLSRRNQETQSF. The chain combines TRBV4-2 with TRBJ2-5; D gene unclear. The germline CDR1 and CDR2 sequences are LGHNA and YNFKEQ. This CDR3 comprises 19 residues.

With regard to this clonotype: One junction end disagrees with the germline gene, perhaps due to a read error. The chain joins TRBV6-5 to TRBJ1-4; D may be TRBD1 (5 bases). Germline assignment: CDR1 MNHEY and CDR2 SVGAGI. The CDR3 totals 17 residues. CDR3 nucleotide sequence: TGTGCCAGCAGTAACTCCGGGGGGATGGTAACTAATGAAAAACTGTTTTTT. Its translation is CASSNSGGMVTNEKLFF.

The V gene is TRBV5-1, the J gene TRBJ2-5; maybe TRBD2 (6 bases). This CDR3 is 16 amino acids long. The germline V gene has CDR1 SGHRS and CDR2 YFSETQ. V was shortened by 8 bases and J by 1 base, with 21 bases between the two germline ends. The CDR3 spells CASHPRGAGAQETQYF. The CDR3, as DNA: TGCGCCAGTCACCCGAGGGGAGCGGGCGCCCAAGAGACCCAGTACTTC. The full variable domain, with the rest looked up from reference TRBV5-1 and TRBJ2-5, is KAGVTQTPRYLIKTRGQQVTLSCSPISGHRSVSWYQQTPGQGLQFLFEYFSETQRNKGNFPGRFSGRQFSNSRSEMNVSTLELGDSALYLCASHPRGAGAQETQYFGPGTRLLVL.

This clonotype was observed many times. V and J are TRBV29-1 and TRBJ2-7; D possibly corresponds to TRBD1 (5 bases). Germline CDR1 reads SQVTM; CDR2 reads ANQGSEA. V dropped 1 base and J dropped 3 bases, with 13 bases sitting between them. The length of the CDR3 is 14 residues. The CDR3 DNA is TGCAGCGTTGAAGCCCCCAGGGAAGGCTACGAGCAGTACTTC. Its protein product is CSVEAPREGYEQYF.

This clonotype was seen a few times. The chain has TRBV5-1 and TRBJ2-3; D perhaps matches TRBD1 (5 bases). Per the germline V gene, CDR1 is SGHRS and CDR2 is YFSETQ. This CDR3 region has 13 residues. V gave up 1 base and J gave up 5 bases, with 8 bases separating them. The CDR3 region has the DNA TGCGCCAGCAGCTTGTGGGGCGGAGATACGCAGTATTTT. It encodes CASSLWGGDTQYF.

The genes are TRBV3-1 and TRBJ2-4; 10 nucleotides line up with TRBD2. Germline assignment: CDR1 LGHDT and CDR2 YNNKEL (reference sequence). CDR3 length: 14 residues. Unmatched junction bases numbered 4, after V lost 11 bases and J lost 0 bases. CDR3 region: CAGLAEAAKNIQYF. The CDR3 DNA sequence: TGTGCCGGACTAGCGGAGGCAGCCAAAAACATTCAGTACTTC.

The genes are TRBV21-1 and TRBJ2-3; the table's D gene call, TRBD2, was not cross checked with the DNA. TRBV21-1 is noted as a pseudogene. The CDR3 has 17 residues. CDR3 coding DNA: TGTGCCAGCAGCAAAGTAGTACTAGCGGGAGCCCCAGATACGCAGTATTTT. Its translation: CASSKVVLAGAPDTQYF.

The chain carries TRBV20-1 and TRBJ1-1, with TRBD1 identical over 8 bases. The CDR3 contains 14 residues. Unmatched junction bases numbered 12, after V lost 7 bases and J lost 5 bases. Germline V gives CDR1 DFQATT, CDR2 SNEGSKA (reference sequence). DNA of the CDR3: TGCAGTGTCACGGGACAGGTGATAGGGACTGAAGCTTTCTTT. Encoded protein: CSVTGQVIGTEAFF.

This clonotype has a handful of counts. The rearrangement uses TRBV4-1 and TRBJ1-1; no reliable D call. CDR3 size: 14 residues. CDR1 and CDR2 from the germline V gene are MGHRA and YSYEKL. The V end was cut by 3 bases, the J end by 11 bases, with 19 bases between. The CDR3 region is CASSQTLVGEGAFF. DNA for the CDR3: TGCGCCAGCAGCCAGACACTCGTCGGGGAAGGGGCTTTCTTT.